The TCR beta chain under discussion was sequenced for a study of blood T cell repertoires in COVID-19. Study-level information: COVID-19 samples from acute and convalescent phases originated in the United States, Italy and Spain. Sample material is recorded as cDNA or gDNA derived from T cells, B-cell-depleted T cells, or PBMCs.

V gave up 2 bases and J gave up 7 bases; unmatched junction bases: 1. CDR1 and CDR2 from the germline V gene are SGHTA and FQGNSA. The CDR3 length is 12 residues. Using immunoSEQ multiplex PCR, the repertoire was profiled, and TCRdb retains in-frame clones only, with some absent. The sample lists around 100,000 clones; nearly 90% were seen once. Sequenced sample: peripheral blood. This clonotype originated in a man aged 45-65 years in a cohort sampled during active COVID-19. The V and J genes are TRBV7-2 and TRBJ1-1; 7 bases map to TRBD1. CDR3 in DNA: TGTGCCAGCAGCTTAACAGGGGATGAAGCTTTCTTT. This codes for CASSLTGDEAFF.